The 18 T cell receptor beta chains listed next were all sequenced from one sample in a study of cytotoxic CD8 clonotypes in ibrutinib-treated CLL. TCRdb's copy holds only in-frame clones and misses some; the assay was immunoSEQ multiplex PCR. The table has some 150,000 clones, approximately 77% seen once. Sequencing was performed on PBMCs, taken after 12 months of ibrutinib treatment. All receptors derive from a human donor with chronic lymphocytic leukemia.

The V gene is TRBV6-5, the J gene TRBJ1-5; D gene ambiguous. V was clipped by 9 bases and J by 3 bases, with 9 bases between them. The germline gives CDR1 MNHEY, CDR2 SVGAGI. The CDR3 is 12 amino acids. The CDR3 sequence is CASSTANQPQHF. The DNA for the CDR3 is TGTGCCAGTAGTACAGCCAATCAGCCCCAGCATTTT.

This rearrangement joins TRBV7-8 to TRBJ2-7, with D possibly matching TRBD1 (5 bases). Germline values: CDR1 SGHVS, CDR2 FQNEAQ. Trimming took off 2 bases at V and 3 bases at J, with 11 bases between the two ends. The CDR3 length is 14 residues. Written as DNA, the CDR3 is TGTGCCAGCAGCTTAAACCCCGGACACTACGAGCAGTACTTC. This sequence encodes CASSLNPGHYEQYF.

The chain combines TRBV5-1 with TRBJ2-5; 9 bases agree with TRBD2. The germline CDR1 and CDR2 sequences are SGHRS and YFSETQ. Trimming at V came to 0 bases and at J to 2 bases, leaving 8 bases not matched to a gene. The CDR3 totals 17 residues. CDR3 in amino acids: CASSLVPSGVGQETQYF. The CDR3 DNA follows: TGCGCCAGCAGCTTGGTTCCTAGCGGGGTGGGGCAAGAGACCCAGTACTTC.

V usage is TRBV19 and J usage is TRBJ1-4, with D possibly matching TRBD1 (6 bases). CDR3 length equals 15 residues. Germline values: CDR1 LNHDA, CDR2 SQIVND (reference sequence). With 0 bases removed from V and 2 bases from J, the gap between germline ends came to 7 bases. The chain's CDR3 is CASSIDRGTNEKLFF. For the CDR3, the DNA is TGTGCCAGTAGTATAGACAGGGGTACTAATGAAAAACTGTTTTTT. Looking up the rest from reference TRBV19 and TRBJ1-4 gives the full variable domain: DGGITQSPKYLFRKEGQNVTLSCEQNLNHDAMYWYRQDPGQGLRLIYYSQIVNDFQKGDIAEGYSVSREKKESFPLTVTSAQKNPTAFYLCASSIDRGTNEKLFFGSGTQLSVL.

The CDR3 loop reads CASSLGAPLEETQYF. The CDR3 region has the DNA TGTGCCAGTAGCCTAGGGGCCCCCCTGGAAGAGACCCAGTACTTC. The chain carries TRBV19 and TRBJ2-5; TRBD1 might be the D (5 bases). CDR1 LNHDA and CDR2 SQIVND come from the germline V gene (reference sequence). Trimming stripped 6 bases from V and 3 bases from J, with 17 bases between. CDR3 size: 15 residues.

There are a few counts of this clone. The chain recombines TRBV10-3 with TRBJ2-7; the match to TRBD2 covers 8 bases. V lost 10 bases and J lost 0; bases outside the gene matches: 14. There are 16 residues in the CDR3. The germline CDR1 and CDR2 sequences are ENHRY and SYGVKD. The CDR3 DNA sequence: TGTGCCACCACACGGGGGGGGCTGTCCTCCTCCTACGAGCAGTACTTC. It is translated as CATTRGGLSSSYEQYF.

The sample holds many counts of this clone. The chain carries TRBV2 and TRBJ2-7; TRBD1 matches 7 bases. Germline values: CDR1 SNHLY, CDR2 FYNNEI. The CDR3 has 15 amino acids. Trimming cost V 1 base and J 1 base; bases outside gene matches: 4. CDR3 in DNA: TGTGCCAGCAGTGAAGACAGGGGAAAATCCTACGAGCAGTACTTC. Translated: CASSEDRGKSYEQYF.

The CDR3 DNA follows: TGCAGCGTTGAAGATCCAGCAGGGTGGAATGAGCAGTTCTTC. Translating it yields CSVEDPAGWNEQFF. The chain uses TRBV29-1 and TRBJ2-1, with D tentatively TRBD1 (5 bases). Germline V gene data show CDR1 as SQVTM and CDR2 as ANQGSEA. CDR3 length equals 14 residues. V shed 0 bases and J shed 7 bases, with 13 bases lying between them.

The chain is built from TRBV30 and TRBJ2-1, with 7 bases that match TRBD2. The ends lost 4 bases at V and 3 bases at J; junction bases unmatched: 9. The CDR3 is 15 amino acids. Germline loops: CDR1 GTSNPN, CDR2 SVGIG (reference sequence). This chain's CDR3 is CAWTAASGYYNEQFF. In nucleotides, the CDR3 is TGTGCCTGGACTGCCGCTAGCGGTTACTACAATGAGCAGTTCTTC.

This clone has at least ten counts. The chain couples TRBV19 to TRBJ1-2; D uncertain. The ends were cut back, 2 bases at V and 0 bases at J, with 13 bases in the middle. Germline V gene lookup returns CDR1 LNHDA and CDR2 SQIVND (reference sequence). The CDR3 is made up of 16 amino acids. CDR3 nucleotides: TGTGCCAGTAGTATATTTTGGACGGTAGCTAACTATGGCTACACCTTC. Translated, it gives CASSIFWTVANYGYTF. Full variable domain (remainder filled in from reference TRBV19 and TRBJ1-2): DGGITQSPKYLFRKEGQNVTLSCEQNLNHDAMYWYRQDPGQGLRLIYYSQIVNDFQKGDIAEGYSVSREKKESFPLTVTSAQKNPTAFYLCASSIFWTVANYGYTFGSGTRLTVV.

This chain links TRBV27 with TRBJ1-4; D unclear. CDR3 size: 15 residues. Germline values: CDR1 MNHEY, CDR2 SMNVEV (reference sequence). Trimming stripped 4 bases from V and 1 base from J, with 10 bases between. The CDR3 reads CASSSLPKTNEKLFF. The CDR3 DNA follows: TGTGCCAGCAGTTCTCTCCCTAAAACTAATGAAAAACTGTTTTTT.

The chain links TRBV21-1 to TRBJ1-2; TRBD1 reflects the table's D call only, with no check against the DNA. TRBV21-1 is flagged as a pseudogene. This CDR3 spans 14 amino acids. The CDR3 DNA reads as TGTGCCAGCATCAAAAGGCGGGACAGATATGGCTACACCTTC. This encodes CASIKRRDRYGYTF.

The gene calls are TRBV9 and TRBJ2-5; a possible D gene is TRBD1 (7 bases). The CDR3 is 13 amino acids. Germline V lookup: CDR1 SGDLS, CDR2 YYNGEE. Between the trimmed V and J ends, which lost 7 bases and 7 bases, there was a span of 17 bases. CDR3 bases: TGTGCCAGCGCCCAGGGGGGCCTGGGGACCCAGTACTTC. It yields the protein CASAQGGLGTQYF.

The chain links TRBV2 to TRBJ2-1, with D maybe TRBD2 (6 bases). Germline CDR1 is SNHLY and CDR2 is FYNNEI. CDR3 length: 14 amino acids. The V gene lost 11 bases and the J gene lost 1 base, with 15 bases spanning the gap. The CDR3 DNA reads TGTGCCGCGGCGGAGACTAGTTCCTACAATGAGCAGTTCTTC. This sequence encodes CAAAETSSYNEQFF.

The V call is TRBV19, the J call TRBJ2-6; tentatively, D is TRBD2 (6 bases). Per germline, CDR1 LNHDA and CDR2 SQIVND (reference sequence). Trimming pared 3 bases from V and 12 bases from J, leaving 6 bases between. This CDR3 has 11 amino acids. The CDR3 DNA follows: TGTGCCAGTAGTATGACTAGCGTCCTGACTTTC. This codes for CASSMTSVLTF.

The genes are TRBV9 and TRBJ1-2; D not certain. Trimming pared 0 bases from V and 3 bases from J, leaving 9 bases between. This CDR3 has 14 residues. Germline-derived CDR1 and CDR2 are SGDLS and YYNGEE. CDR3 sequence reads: CASSVGTGYYGYTF. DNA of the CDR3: TGTGCCAGCAGCGTAGGGACGGGCTACTATGGCTACACCTTC.

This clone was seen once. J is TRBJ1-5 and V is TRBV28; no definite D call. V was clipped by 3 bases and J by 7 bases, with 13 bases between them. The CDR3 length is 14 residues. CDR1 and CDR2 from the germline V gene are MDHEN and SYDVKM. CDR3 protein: CASSFPGWEQPQHF. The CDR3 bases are TGTGCCAGCAGTTTCCCGGGGTGGGAGCAGCCCCAGCATTTT.

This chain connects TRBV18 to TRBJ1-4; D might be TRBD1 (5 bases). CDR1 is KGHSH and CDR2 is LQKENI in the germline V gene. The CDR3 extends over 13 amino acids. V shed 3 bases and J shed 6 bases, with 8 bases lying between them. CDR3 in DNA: TGTGCCAGCTCACCCCGGGGGGATGAAAAACTGTTTTTT. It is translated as CASSPRGDEKLFF.